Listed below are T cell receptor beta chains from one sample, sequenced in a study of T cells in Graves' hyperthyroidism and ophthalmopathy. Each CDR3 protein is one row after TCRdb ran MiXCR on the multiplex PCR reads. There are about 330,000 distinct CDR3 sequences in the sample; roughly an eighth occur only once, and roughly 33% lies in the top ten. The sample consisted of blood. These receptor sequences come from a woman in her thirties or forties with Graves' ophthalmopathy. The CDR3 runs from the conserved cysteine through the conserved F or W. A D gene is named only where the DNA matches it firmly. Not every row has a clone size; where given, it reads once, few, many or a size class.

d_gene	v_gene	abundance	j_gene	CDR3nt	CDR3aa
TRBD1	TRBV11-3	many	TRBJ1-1	TGTGCCAGCAGCCAAGGACAGGGGAGGGCTTTCTTT	CASSQGQGRAFF
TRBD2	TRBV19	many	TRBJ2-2	TGTGCCAGTAGTTCCCAGCGGGAGACCGGGGAGCTGTTTTTT	CASSSQRETGELFF
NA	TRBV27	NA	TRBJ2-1	TGTGCCAGCAGTTTGCATCAATCCTACAATGAGCAGTTCTTC	CASSLHQSYNEQFF
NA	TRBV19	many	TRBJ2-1	TGTGCCAGTAGTAGCCCGTGGGGGGCGAGGGATGAGCAGTTCTTC	CASSSPWGARDEQFF
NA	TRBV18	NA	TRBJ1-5	TGTGCCAGCTCACCGGAGACAGGGCCCCAGCATTTT	CASSPETGPQHF
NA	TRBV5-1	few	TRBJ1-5	TGCGCCAGCAGCTTGGAAGGTGGGCCCTATAGCAATCAGCCCCAGCATTTT	CASSLEGGPYSNQPQHF
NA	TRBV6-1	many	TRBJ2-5	TGTGCCAGCAGTACCTACAGACAAGAGACCCAGTACTTC	CASSTYRQETQYF
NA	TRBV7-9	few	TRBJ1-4	TGTGCCAGCAGCTTAGTATTTGGCAGGGGTGATGAAAAACTGTTTTTT	CASSLVFGRGDEKLFF
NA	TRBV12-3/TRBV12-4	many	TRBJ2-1	TGTGCCAGCACCCGAGGGGGGGCATTGTACAATGAGCAGTTCTTC	CASTRGGALYNEQFF
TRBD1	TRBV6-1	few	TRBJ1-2	TGTGCCAGCAGTGAATTTGTCCGCGGGGACAGATACGACTATGGCTACACCTTC	CASSEFVRGDRYDYGYTF
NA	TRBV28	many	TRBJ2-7	TGTGCCAGCAGTTTTTCTTTTGGGGAGACGCACTCCTACGAGCAGTACTTC	CASSFSFGETHSYEQYF
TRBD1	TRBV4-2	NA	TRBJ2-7	TGTGCCGGCAGCCAAGTCGGGGGGACAGGGTACGGCGAGCAGTACTTC	CAGSQVGGTGYGEQYF
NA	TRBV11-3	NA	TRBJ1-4	TGTGCCAGCAGCTCTTCCACACCTCTTCCGGCAACGAGAGAAAAACTGCTTTTT	CASSSSTPLPATREKLLF
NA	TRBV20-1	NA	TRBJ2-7	TGCAGTGCTAGAGATGTGCGGGTATCGTCCTACGAGCAGTACTTC	CSARDVRVSSYEQYF
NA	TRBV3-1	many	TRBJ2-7	TGTGCCAGCAGCCAAGGGTTCTACGAGCAGTACTTC	CASSQGFYEQYF
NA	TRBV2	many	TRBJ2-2	TGTGCCACCAAACTAGCAGTGAACACCGGGGAGCTGTTTTTT	CATKLAVNTGELFF
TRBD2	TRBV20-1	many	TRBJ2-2	TGCAGTGCTAGACGTAGCGGGAGTATATACACCGGGGAGCTGTTTTTT	CSARRSGSIYTGELFF
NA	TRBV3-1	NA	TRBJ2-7	TGTGCCAGCAGCCTGGGGGGGGGACAAACGTACGAGCAGTACTTC	CASSLGGGQTYEQYF
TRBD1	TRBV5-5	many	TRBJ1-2	TGTGCCAGCAGCTTGGGACAGGGGGCGCGAGGCTACACCTTC	CASSLGQGARGYTF
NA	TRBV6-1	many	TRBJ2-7	TGTGCCAGCAGTGAAGCGCGACACCTCAACGAGCAGTACTTC	CASSEARHLNEQYF
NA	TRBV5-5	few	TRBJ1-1	TGTGCCAGCACCGCGGGGGGGAGGGTGAACACTGAAGCTCTCTTT	CASTAGGRVNTEALF
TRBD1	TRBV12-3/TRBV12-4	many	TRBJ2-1	TGTGCCAGCACCGGGACAGCATCCTACAATGAGCAGTTCTTC	CASTGTASYNEQFF
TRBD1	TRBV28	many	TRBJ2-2	TGTGCCAGCAGGGAAACACAGGGGTCGCGGCTCATTGGGAACACCGGGGAGCTGTTTTTT	CASRETQGSRLIGNTGELFF
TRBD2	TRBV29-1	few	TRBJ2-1	TGCAGCGTTCGTCTCTTAGCGGGAGGGCCCCTGTACAATGAGCAGTTCTTC	CSVRLLAGGPLYNEQFF
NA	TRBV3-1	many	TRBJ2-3	TGTGCCAGCAGCCAAGGGCCAGATACGCAGTATTTT	CASSQGPDTQYF
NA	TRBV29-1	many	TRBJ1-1	TGCAGCGTTTGGGAGAACACTGAAGCTTTCTTT	CSVWENTEAFF
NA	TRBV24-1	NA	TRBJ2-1	TGTGCCGCCAGTGACCCCCAGCCCGATGAGCAGTTCTTC	CAASDPQPDEQFF
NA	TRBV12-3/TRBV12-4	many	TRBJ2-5	TGTGCCAGCAGTTTTTCAGAGACCCAGTACTTC	CASSFSETQYF
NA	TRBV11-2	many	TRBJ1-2	TGTGCCAGCAGCTTAGGTAGTCAGGGATATGGCTACACCTTC	CASSLGSQGYGYTF
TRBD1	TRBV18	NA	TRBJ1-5	TGTGCCAGCGCAACCTGGACAGGATCTAGCAATCAGCCCCAGCATTTT	CASATWTGSSNQPQHF
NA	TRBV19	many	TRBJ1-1	TGTGCCAGTAGTGGGAGTCTTCTGAACACTGAAGCTTTCTTT	CASSGSLLNTEAFF
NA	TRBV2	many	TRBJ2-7	TGTGCCAGCAGGGCTCAAATGTCGTACGAGCAGTACTTC	CASRAQMSYEQYF
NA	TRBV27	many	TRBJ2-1	TGTGCCAGCTCGACGGATACCACCGACGGATACTACAATGAGCAGTTCTTC	CASSTDTTDGYYNEQFF
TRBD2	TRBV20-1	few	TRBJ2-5	TGCAGTGCTAGTATCCTAGCGGGAGGAAGGGGAGAGACCCAGTACTTC	CSASILAGGRGETQYF
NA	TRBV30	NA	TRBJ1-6	TGTGCCAGCCTCCGAGGGAGCTCCTATAATTCACCCCTCCACTTT	CASLRGSSYNSPLHF
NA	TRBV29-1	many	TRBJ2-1	TGCAGCGCCCCGAGCTTGGACAGACCCAATGAGCAGTTCTTC	CSAPSLDRPNEQFF
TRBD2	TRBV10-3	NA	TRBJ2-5	TGTGCCATCAGCGGATCGACTAGCGGGGGGGAGACCCAGTACTTC	CAISGSTSGGETQYF
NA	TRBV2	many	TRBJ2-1	TGTGCCAGCAGTGAATGGTCCAATGAGCAGTTCTTC	CASSEWSNEQFF
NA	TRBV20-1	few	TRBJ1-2	TGCAGTGCTAATTCACAGGGAATAGAGTTCGCTAACTATGGCTACACCTTC	CSANSQGIEFANYGYTF
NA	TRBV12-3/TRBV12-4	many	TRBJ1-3	TGTGCCAGCCGAATAGAGGTCGAGGGGGGTGGAAACACCATATATTTT	CASRIEVEGGGNTIYF
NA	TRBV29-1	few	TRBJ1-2	TGCAGCGTGAGGGACTCCTATGGCTACACCTTC	CSVRDSYGYTF
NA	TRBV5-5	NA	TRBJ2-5	TGTGCCAGCAGCCTCTTAGACGGGGCCAAGTGGACCCAGTACTTC	CASSLLDGAKWTQYF
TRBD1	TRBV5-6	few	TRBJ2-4	TGTGCCAGCAGCCCTGGGACAGGGGGAAACATTCAGTACTTC	CASSPGTGGNIQYF
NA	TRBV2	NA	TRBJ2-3	TGTGCCAGCATCACACGAGGGGGGCTCCATGGGGATACGCGGTATTTT	CASITRGGLHGDTRYF
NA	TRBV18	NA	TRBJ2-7	TGTGCCAGCTCACAAGGGCAGATATACGAGCAGTACTTC	CASSQGQIYEQYF
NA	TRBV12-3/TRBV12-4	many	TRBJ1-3	TGTGCCAGCAGTTTGGGGTCGCGAGGAAACACCATATATTTT	CASSLGSRGNTIYF
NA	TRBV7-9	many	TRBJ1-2	TGTGCCAGCAGCTTAGCGGGTACTTATCGAATTGGGGGCTACACCTTC	CASSLAGTYRIGGYTF
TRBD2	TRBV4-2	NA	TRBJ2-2	TGTGCCAGCAGCCATGGACTAGCGCAAGCCGGGGAGCTGTTTTTT	CASSHGLAQAGELFF